This is a list of T cell receptor beta chains from one sample in a study of blood T cell repertoires in COVID-19. The method was immunoSEQ multiplex PCR; TCRdb's version includes in-frame clones alone and lacks a portion of them. The sample lists around 250,000 clones; 86% were seen once. The sequencing input was PBMCs or T cells enriched from blood (not recorded which). These receptors were obtained from a woman between 45 and 65 years old who had recovered from COVID-19. CDR3s include the opening cysteine and the closing phenylalanine or tryptophan. D genes are given only for firm matches. Where a row states a size, it is once, few, many or the class of an expanded clone; other rows omit it.

NA | TRBJ1-3 | TRBV6-5 | NA | TGTGCCAGCAGTTACACGAGCGCTGGAAACACCATATATTTT | CASSYTSAGNTIYF
NA | TRBJ1-6 | TRBV11-3 | NA | TGTGCCAGCACCTTAGATGGGGGCCGGAATAATTCACCCCTCCACTTT | CASTLDGGRNNSPLHF
NA | TRBJ1-1 | TRBV19 | NA | TGTGCCAGTAGGGACAAGAACACTGAAGCTTTCTTT | CASRDKNTEAFF
NA | TRBJ2-1 | TRBV10-2 | TRBD2 | TGCGCCAGCACCCCCGGGACTAGCGGGGGTGGTGAGCAGTTCTTC | CASTPGTSGGGEQFF
NA | TRBJ1-2 | TRBV27 | NA | TGTGCCAGCAGTTTAGAGGGGGAGGGTGGCTACACCTTC | CASSLEGEGGYTF
few | TRBJ1-2 | TRBV18 | NA | TGTGCCAGCTCACCGGAGGATTCCGGCTATGGCTACACCTTC | CASSPEDSGYGYTF
NA | TRBJ2-1 | TRBV9 | NA | TGTGCCAGCAGCTCTCTGGGGCTTTCCTACAATGAGCAGTTCTTC | CASSSLGLSYNEQFF
NA | TRBJ1-6 | TRBV9 | TRBD1 | TGTGCCAGCAGCTCCGGGGGACAGAGGATCAATTCACCCCTCCACTTT | CASSSGGQRINSPLHF
NA | TRBJ1-1 | TRBV3-1/TRBV3-2 | NA | TGTGCCAGCAGCCTGGGGGGATATGGCATCGCGAACACTGAAGCTTTCTTT | CASSLGGYGIANTEAFF
few | TRBJ1-5 | TRBV14 | TRBD1 | TGTGCCAGCAGCCAGGACAGGGCTCAGCCCCAGCATTTT | CASSQDRAQPQHF